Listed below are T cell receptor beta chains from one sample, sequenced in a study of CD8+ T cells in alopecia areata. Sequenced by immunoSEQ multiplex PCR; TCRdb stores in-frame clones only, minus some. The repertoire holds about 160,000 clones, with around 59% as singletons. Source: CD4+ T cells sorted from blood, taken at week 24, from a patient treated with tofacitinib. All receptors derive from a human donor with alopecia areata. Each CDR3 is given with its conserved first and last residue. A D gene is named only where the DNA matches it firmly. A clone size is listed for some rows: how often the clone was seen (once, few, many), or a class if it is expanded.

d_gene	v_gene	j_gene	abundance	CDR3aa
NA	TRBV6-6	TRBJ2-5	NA	CASSFEIETQYF
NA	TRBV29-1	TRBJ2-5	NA	CSVGLLLKETQYF
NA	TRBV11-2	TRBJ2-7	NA	CASSLSREPPYEQYF
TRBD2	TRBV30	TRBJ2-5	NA	CAWVLAGYETQYF
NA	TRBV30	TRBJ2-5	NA	CAWRGGEKTQYF
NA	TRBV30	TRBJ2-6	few	CAWSVLGSGANVLTF
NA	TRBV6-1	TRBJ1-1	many	CASSELSVNTEAFF
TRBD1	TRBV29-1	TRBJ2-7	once	CSVRDRAYEQYF
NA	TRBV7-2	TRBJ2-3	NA	CASSLFSDTQYF
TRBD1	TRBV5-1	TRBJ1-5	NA	CASSQGQGAGQPQHF
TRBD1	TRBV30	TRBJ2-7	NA	CAWSVKGQGREQYF
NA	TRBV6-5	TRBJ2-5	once	CASSKGLPSATQYF
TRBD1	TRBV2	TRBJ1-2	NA	CASSMRQGSGYTF
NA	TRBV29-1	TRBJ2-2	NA	CSVPQGGTGELFF
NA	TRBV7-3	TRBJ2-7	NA	CASSLDSHLEQYF
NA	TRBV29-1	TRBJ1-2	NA	CSVESLQGNNYGYTF
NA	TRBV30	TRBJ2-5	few	CACRPQLEYQETQYF
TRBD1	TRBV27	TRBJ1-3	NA	CATSPGQGRNTIYF
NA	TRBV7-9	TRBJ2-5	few	CASSSTGWEETQYF
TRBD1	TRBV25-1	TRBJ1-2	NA	CASRTSGTGVYGYTF
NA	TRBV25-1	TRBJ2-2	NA	CASSRPGDTGELFF
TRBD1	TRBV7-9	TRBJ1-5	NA	CASSLAGTANQPQHF
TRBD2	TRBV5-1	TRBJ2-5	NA	CASSAGTSGEETQYF
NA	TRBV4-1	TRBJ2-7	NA	CASSQLFPGYEQYF
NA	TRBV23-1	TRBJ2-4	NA	CASRDCRLAKNIQYF
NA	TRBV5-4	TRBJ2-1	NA	CASSDLSPSSYNEQFF
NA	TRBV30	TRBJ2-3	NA	CAWSGDGGTSTDTQYF
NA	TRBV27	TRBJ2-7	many	CPRFGQGLGDF
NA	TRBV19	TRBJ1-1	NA	CASTLNTWGSEAFF
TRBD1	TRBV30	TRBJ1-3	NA	CAWKQGSSGNTIYF
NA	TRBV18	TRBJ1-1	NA	CASSHGNTEAFF
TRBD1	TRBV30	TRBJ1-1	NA	CAWSVRAGGVTEAFF
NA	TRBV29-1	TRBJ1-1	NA	CSVTGPREAFF
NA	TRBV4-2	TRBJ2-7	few	CASSQVGRGTGPNEQYF
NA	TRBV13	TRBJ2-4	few	CASSAEGVGAGGENIQYF
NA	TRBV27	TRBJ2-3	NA	CASSLLSGDTQYF
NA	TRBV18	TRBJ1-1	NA	CASSPSANTEAFF